This T cell receptor (beta chain) was found in a study of blood T cell repertoires in COVID-19 (dated by TCRdb to 2020 to 2022). Concerning the study at large: Collaborator samples came from the United States, Italy and Spain and covered acute and convalescent phases of COVID-19. The material from the prospective study consisted of cDNA or gDNA derived from T cells, B-cell-depleted T cells, or PBMCs. Sample metadata almost always included a de-identified subject ID, COVID-19 status, age in years and sex. The samples were drawn from the first 160 participants of the ongoing ImmuneRACE study and from 1,254 subjects provided by 6 global collaborators. A freely available public database, intended as a resource for researchers studying the immune response to SARS-CoV-2, is where the repertoires were released. Subjects who had been exposed to COVID-19, were actively infected with it, or had recovered from it provided the deeply sampled blood TCRbeta repertoires that made up the dataset. Where available, HLA class I and class II types were obtained from metadata supplied by the sample provider rather than from assay-based typing.

TCRbeta CDR3 regions were amplified from genomic DNA by means of the immunoSEQ Assay, a bias-controlled multiplex PCR. The paper's data handling went like this. Nucleated cell counts per sample were estimated from amplification of reference gene primers within the assay. To quantify the absolute abundance of each unique TCRbeta CDR3 rearrangement, sequence reads were collapsed and filtered. For each sample, productive Simpson clonality was calculated as the square root of Simpson's diversity index over productive rearrangements. The immuneACCESS repertoire file appears here via TCRdb, limited to in-frame rearrangements. These files lack a portion of the clones; in checked studies, under half of the deficit traces to unresolved V genes, and the cause of the others is not known. The D gene and trimming were derived from the DNA, and the V and J assignments and clone size from that table. This sample is represented by 150,000 to 200,000 clones; more than 85% of them were singletons. The top ten clonotypes cover roughly 0.95% of the sample.

The collaborating institutions used their own protocols to collect whole blood in K2EDTA tubes. For TCRbeta analysis, collaborators shipped samples as frozen whole blood, isolated PBMCs, or DNA extracted from either of those sample types. The CDR3 has 14 amino acids, counting the end cysteine and phenylalanine. Solely the CDR3 DNA is kept, with 42 bases framed from the first base. From the germline V gene (reference sequence), CDR1 is GTSNPN and CDR2 is SVGIG. V is shortened by 7 bases, J by 5 bases, and the region joining them spans 15 bases. The investigation overall reported the following: Clinical and demographic metadata were provided uncurated, with the amount varying by source and participant.

Worth noting for this clone: No cognate antigen has been identified for it. No much larger clone exists at a distance of one base, and base qualities are not known.

This receptor was identified in a man between 18 and 35 years old with acute or convalescent COVID-19. The sample was peripheral blood. The rearrangement joined TRBV30 to TRBJ1-6, with no reliable assignment of the D segment. CDR3 region: CASPGGRNNSPLHF. The nucleotides are TGTGCCTCACCCGGAGGGCGGAATAATTCACCCCTCCACTTT.